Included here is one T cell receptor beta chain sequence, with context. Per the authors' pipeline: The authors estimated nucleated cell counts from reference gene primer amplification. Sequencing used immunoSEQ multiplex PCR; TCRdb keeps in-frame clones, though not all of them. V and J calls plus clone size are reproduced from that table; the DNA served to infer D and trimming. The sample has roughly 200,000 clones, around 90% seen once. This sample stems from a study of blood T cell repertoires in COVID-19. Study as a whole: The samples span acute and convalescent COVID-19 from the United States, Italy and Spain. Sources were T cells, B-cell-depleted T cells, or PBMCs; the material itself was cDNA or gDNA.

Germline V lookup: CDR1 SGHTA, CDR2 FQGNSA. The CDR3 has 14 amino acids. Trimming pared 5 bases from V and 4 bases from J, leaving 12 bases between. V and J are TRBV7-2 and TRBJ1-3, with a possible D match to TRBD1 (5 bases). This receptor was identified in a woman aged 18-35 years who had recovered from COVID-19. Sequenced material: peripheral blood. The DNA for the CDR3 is TGTGCCAGCAGCACCCTGTGGACAGGAAACACCATATATTTT. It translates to CASSTLWTGNTIYF. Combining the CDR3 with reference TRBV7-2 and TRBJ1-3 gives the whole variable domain GAGVSQSPSNKVTEKGKDVELRCDPISGHTALYWYRQSLGQGLEFLIYFQGNSAPDKSGLPSDRFSAERTGGSVSTLTIQRTQQEDSAVYLCASSTLWTGNTIYFGEGSWLTVV.